These 14 T cell receptor beta chains came from one sample sequenced in a study of blood T cell repertoires in COVID-19 (dated by TCRdb to 2019 to 2021). Library creation used the immunoSEQ multiplex PCR assay. TCRdb took over this immuneACCESS table, retaining in-frame rearrangements with V and J assigned. Such tables are incomplete; in checked studies, under half of the missing clones stem from an unresolved V gene, and the remainder is unexplained. Counted in this sample were around 270,000 clones; 80% to 90% of them appeared once. The ten largest make up around 3.1% of the sample. The material sequenced was PBMCs or T cells enriched from blood (not recorded which). The receptor source for this set is a woman in her thirties or forties who had been exposed to COVID-19.

This chain links TRBV3-1 (or the pseudogene TRBV3-2) with TRBJ1-5; 11 nucleotides match TRBD1. The CDR3 covers 17 residues. With 4 bases clipped from V and 7 bases from J, the junction kept 12 bases outside the gene matches. Germline CDR1 reads LGHDT; CDR2 reads YNNKEL (reference sequence). DNA of the CDR3: TGTGCCAGCAGCCCACTCCACCCGGGACAGGGGGACCAGCCCCAGCATTTT. Its protein is CASSPLHPGQGDQPQHF.

The genes are TRBV6-1 and TRBJ1-2; D remains ambiguous. This CDR3 is built from 15 residues. Germline loops: CDR1 MNHNS, CDR2 SASEGT. V lost 1 base, J lost 4 bases, and 13 bases lay in between. CDR3 sequence (DNA): TGTGCCAGCAGTGAAGGGCCTCAACAACCCTATGGCTACACCTTC. Its translation: CASSEGPQQPYGYTF.

The chain is built from TRBV28 and TRBJ1-3; possibly TRBD1 for D (5 bases). The length of the CDR3 is 15 residues. The V end lost 6 bases, the J end lost 2 bases, and 14 bases lay between the germline ends. The germline gives CDR1 MDHEN, CDR2 SYDVKM. CDR3 in amino acids: CASSNGGGAGNTIYF. DNA of the CDR3: TGTGCCAGCAGCAACGGGGGGGGAGCTGGAAACACCATATATTTT.

The gene calls are TRBV4-2 and TRBJ2-1, with TRBD2 matching over 8 bases. Germline lookup yields CDR1 LGHNA and CDR2 YNFKEQ. V lost 0 bases, J lost 7 bases, and 14 bases stayed unmatched. The CDR3 is 18 residues long. CDR3 in amino acids: CASSQDRGRGLVGNEQFF. DNA for the CDR3: TGTGCCAGCAGCCAAGATCGGGGGCGGGGACTAGTGGGTAATGAGCAGTTCTTC.

CDR3 DNA sequence: TGTGCCAGCAGTTCAACAGGGGGCTCAGTCAATGAGCAGTTCTTC. Translation gives CASSSTGGSVNEQFF. The rearrangement uses TRBV11-3 and TRBJ2-1; 9 bases match TRBD1. The CDR3 is 15 amino acids. With 6 bases clipped from V and 6 bases from J, the junction kept 9 bases outside the gene matches. Per the germline V gene, CDR1 is SGHNT and CDR2 is YENEEA.

The V gene is TRBV6-1, the J gene TRBJ2-1; D not resolved. Germline V gene sequence: CDR1 MNHNS, CDR2 SASEGT. V was trimmed by 3 bases and J by 8 bases, leaving 8 bases between them. This CDR3 region has 12 residues. Here the CDR3 reads CASSESFYEQFF. CDR3 nucleotide sequence: TGTGCCAGCAGTGAGAGTTTCTATGAGCAGTTCTTC.

The J gene is TRBJ1-1, the V gene TRBV7-2; D might be TRBD1 (6 bases). Germline CDR1 SGHTA, CDR2 FQGNSA. CDR3 length: 14 amino acids. V lost 5 bases and J lost 2, with 12 bases in between. The CDR3 coding sequence is TGTGCCAGCAGCCTACGGACAGCTAACACTGAAGCTTTCTTT. The encoded protein is CASSLRTANTEAFF.

The rearrangement links TRBV7-2 to TRBJ1-3, with D hard to call. This CDR3 has 15 residues. The V end was cut by 3 bases, the J end by 0 bases, with 9 bases between. Looked up from germline, CDR1 is SGHTA and CDR2 is FQGNSA. CDR3 region: CASSFDTNSGNTIYF. DNA of the CDR3: TGTGCCAGCAGCTTCGACACCAACTCTGGAAACACCATATATTTT.

The DNA for the CDR3 is TGTGCCAGCAGCTACCGGGACAGGAGCACAGATACGCAGTATTTT. It specifies CASSYRDRSTDTQYF. The V call is TRBV7-9, the J call TRBJ2-3; 8 positions match TRBD1. Germline values: CDR1 SEHNR, CDR2 FQNEAQ (reference sequence). After removal of 4 bases from V and 0 bases from J, the junction contained 3 bases not matched to a gene. The CDR3 runs to 15 residues.

This chain connects TRBV5-3 to TRBJ2-7; D not resolved. TRBV5-3 counts as an open reading frame of uncertain function. The length of the CDR3 is 13 residues. Trimming stripped 0 bases from V and 3 bases from J, with 7 bases between. CDR3 protein: CARSLGRIYEQYV. For the CDR3, the DNA is TGTGCCAGAAGCTTGGGCAGGATCTACGAGCAGTACGTC.

V is TRBV30 and J is TRBJ1-4, with D maybe TRBD1 (5 bases). Trimming cost V 1 base and J 4 bases, with 13 bases left between them. Germline CDR1 is GTSNPN and CDR2 is SVGIG (reference sequence). This CDR3 contains 15 residues. As DNA, the CDR3 is TGTGCCTGGAGTGCAAGGGGTCGGAGTAATGAAAAACTGTTTTTT. This translates into CAWSARGRSNEKLFF.

The sample holds one count of this clone. The chain employs TRBV28 and TRBJ2-7; 8 bases are a match to TRBD1. Germline values: CDR1 MDHEN, CDR2 SYDVKM. V trimming: 4 bases; J trimming: 2 bases; junction bases outside the gene matches: 13. CDR3 size: 17 residues. The CDR3 spells CASSSAGGSRTTYEQYF. The CDR3 DNA follows: TGTGCCAGCAGTTCGGCAGGGGGCTCTCGGACTACCTACGAGCAGTACTTC.

J is TRBJ1-2 and V is TRBV14; tentatively, D is TRBD1 (6 bases). CDR1 is SGHDN and CDR2 is FVKESK in the germline V gene. The CDR3 spans 15 residues. The V end lost 5 bases, the J end lost 4 bases, and 17 bases lay between the germline ends. The CDR3 nucleotides read TGTGCCAGCAGCTCACAGGGAACCCTTGGCTATGGCTACACCTTC. This gives the protein CASSSQGTLGYGYTF. The variable domain in full, completed from reference TRBV14 and TRBJ1-2, reads EAGVTQFPSHSVIEKGQTVTLRCDPISGHDNLYWYRRVMGKEIKFLLHFVKESKQDESGMPNNRFLAERTGGTYSTLKVQPAELEDSGVYFCASSSQGTLGYGYTFGSGTRLTVV.

This clone was detected only once. This chain connects TRBV19 to TRBJ1-5, with D uncertain. Trimming shortened V by 5 bases and J by 2 bases, and 10 bases separated the two germline ends. CDR1 and CDR2 from the germline V gene are LNHDA and SQIVND (reference sequence). The CDR3 contains 14 residues. As DNA, the CDR3 is TGTGCCAGTAGTCGGTGGCAGGGCAATCAGCCCCAGCATTTT. Protein product: CASSRWQGNQPQHF.